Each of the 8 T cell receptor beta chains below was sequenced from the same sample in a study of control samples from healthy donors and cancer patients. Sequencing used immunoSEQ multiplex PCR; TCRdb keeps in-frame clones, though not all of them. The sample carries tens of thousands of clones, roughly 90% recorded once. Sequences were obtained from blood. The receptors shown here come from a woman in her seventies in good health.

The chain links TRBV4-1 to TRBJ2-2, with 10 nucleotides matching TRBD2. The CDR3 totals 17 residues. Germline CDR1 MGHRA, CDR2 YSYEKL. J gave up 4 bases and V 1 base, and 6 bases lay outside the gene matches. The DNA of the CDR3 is TGCGCCAGCAGCCAAGCCCGACTAGCGGGTTCCACCGGGGAGCTGTTTTTT. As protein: CASSQARLAGSTGELFF.

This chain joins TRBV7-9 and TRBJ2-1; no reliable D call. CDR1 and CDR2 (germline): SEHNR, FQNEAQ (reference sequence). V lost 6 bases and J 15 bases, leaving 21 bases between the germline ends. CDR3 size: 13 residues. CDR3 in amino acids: CASSQTSPPPLFF. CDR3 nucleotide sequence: TGTGCCAGCAGTCAAACAAGCCCTCCCCCCCTGTTCTTC.

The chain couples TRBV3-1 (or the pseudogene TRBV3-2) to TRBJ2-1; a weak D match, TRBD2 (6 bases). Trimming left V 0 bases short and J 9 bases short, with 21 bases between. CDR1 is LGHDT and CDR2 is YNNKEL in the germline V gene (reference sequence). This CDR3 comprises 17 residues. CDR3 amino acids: CASSQDGLGLIKPEQFF. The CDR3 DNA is TGTGCCAGCAGCCAAGATGGGTTGGGACTCATAAAACCTGAGCAGTTCTTC.

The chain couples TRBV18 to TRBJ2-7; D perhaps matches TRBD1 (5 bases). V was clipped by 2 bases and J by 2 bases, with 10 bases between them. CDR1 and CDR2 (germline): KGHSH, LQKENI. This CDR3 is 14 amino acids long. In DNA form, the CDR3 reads TGTGCCAGCTCACCAGGGGCCACGACCTACGAGCAGTACTTC. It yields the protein CASSPGATTYEQYF.

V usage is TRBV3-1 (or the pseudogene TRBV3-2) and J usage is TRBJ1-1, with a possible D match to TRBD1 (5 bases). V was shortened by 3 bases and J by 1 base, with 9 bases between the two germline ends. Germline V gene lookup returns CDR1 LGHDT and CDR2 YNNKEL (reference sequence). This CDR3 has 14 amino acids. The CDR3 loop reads CASSHGGSNTEAFF. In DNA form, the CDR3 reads TGTGCCAGCAGCCATGGGGGATCGAACACTGAAGCTTTCTTT.

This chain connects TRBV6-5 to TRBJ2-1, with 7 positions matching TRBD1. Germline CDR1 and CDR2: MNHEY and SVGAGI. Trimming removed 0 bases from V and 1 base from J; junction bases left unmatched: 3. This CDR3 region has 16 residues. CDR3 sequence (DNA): TGTGCCAGCAGTTACTCGGGCAGGGGGTCCTACAATGAGCAGTTCTTC. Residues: CASSYSGRGSYNEQFF.

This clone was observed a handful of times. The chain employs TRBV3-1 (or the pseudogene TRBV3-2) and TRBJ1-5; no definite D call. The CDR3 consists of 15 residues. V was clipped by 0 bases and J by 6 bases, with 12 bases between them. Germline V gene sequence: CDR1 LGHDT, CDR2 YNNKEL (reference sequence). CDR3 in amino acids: CASSQDAVGGQPQHF. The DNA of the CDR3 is TGTGCCAGCAGCCAAGATGCAGTTGGCGGTCAGCCCCAGCATTTT.

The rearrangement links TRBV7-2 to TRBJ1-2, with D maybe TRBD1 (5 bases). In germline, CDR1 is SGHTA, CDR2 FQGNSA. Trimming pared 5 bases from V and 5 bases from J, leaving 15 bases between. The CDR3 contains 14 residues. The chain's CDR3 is CASSLNQGGYGYTF. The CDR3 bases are TGTGCCAGCAGCCTTAATCAGGGAGGGTATGGCTACACCTTC. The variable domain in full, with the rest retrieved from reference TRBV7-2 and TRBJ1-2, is GAGVSQSPSNKVTEKGKDVELRCDPISGHTALYWYRQSLGQGLEFLIYFQGNSAPDKSGLPSDRFSAERTGGSVSTLTIQRTQQEDSAVYLCASSLNQGGYGYTFGSGTRLTVV.